One and the same sample provided the 22 T cell receptor beta chains below, sequenced in a study of blood T cell repertoires in COVID-19. Measured with immunoSEQ multiplex PCR; TCRdb has only the in-frame clones, and not every one. The profile shows about 250,000 clones, 80% to 90% of them singletons. Sequenced input: PBMCs or T cells enriched from blood (not recorded which). These receptors all come from a man between 35 and 55 years old who had recovered from COVID-19.

V and J are TRBV27 and TRBJ2-7, with 10 bases lining up with TRBD2. Germline V gives CDR1 MNHEY, CDR2 SMNVEV (reference sequence). The CDR3 extends over 15 amino acids. Unmatched junction bases numbered 9, after V lost 5 bases and J lost 5 bases. In nucleotides, the CDR3 is TGTGCCAGCAGTCCCCCGGCTCTAGCGGGAGACGAGCAGTACTTC. It yields the protein CASSPPALAGDEQYF.

This clone occurred a few times. CDR3 nucleotide sequence: TGTGCCAGCAGTCTACAGGGACCCGAAGGCTACACCTTC. It translates to CASSLQGPEGYTF. The rearrangement joins TRBV12-3 or TRBV12-4 to TRBJ1-2, with a tentative D call TRBD1 (6 bases). With 5 bases removed from V and 8 bases from J, the gap between germline ends came to 15 bases. The CDR3 length is 13 residues.

The chain joins TRBV27 to TRBJ2-7; 10 nucleotides agree with TRBD2. There are 15 residues in the CDR3. V was clipped by 2 bases and J by 4 bases; unmatched bases: 5. The germline V gene encodes CDR1 MNHEY and CDR2 SMNVEV (reference sequence). The CDR3 nucleotides read TGTGCCAGCAGTTTACGACTAGCGGGTTGGTACGAGCAGTACTTC. Protein: CASSLRLAGWYEQYF.

The chain has TRBV7-2 and TRBJ2-3; a possible D gene is TRBD2 (7 bases). The V gene's germline CDR1 is SGHTA and CDR2 FQGNSA. The CDR3 is 15 amino acids. V was trimmed by 4 bases and J by 6 bases, leaving 17 bases between them. CDR3 sequence reads: CASSSTGGPLDTQYF. The DNA for the CDR3 is TGTGCCAGCAGCTCAACCGGGGGGCCCCTGGATACGCAGTATTTT.

The rearrangement joins TRBV9 to TRBJ2-1; unclear D gene. The CDR3 is made up of 14 amino acids. Germline V gene data show CDR1 as SGDLS and CDR2 as YYNGEE. V gave up 3 bases and J gave up 8 bases, with 15 bases separating them. Written as DNA, the CDR3 is TGTGCCAGCAGCGCCAGAACCTCAGGCCATGAGCAGTTCTTC. Translation: CASSARTSGHEQFF. Full variable domain (missing parts from reference TRBV9 and TRBJ2-1): DSGVTQTPKHLITATGQRVTLRCSPRSGDLSVYWYQQSLDQGLQFLIQYYNGEERAKGNILERFSAQQFPDLHSELNLSSLELGDSALYFCASSARTSGHEQFFGPGTRLTVL.

J is TRBJ1-3 and V is TRBV21-1. TRBV21-1 counts as a pseudogene. This CDR3 has 17 residues. The CDR3 protein is CASSKEASQTSGNTIYF. CDR3 DNA: TGTGCCAGCAGCAAAGAAGCCAGTCAGACTTCTGGAAACACCATATATTTT.

V gene TRBV10-3 combines with J gene TRBJ1-2; no clear D. Trimming removed 6 bases from V and 0 bases from J, with 8 bases in between. The CDR3 runs to 13 residues. Germline-derived CDR1 and CDR2 are ENHRY and SYGVKD. As DNA, the CDR3 is TGTGCCATCAGAGAGGAGGCTAACTATGGCTACACCTTC. The encoded protein is CAIREEANYGYTF.

The J gene is TRBJ1-2, the V gene TRBV2; D remains ambiguous. The CDR3 runs 11 residues. Per the germline V gene, CDR1 is SNHLY and CDR2 is FYNNEI. Trimming took 8 bases from V and 3 from J, leaving 7 bases between them. The CDR3 protein is CASPADYGYTF. The DNA of the CDR3 is TGTGCCAGCCCTGCGGACTATGGCTACACCTTC.

The chain recombines TRBV7-8 with TRBJ2-1, with D possibly matching TRBD2 (6 bases). The V end lost 2 bases, the J end lost 7 bases, and 12 bases lay between the germline ends. The CDR3 spans 14 residues. Germline CDR1 is SGHVS and CDR2 is FQNEAQ. Written as DNA, the CDR3 is TGTGCCAGCAGCTTAATCACTAGCTGGAATGAGCAGTTCTTC. Its translation is CASSLITSWNEQFF.

The rearrangement uses TRBV3-1 (or the pseudogene TRBV3-2) and TRBJ2-7, with D possibly matching TRBD1 (5 bases). Trimming pared 4 bases from V and 2 bases from J, leaving 15 bases between. The germline V gene encodes CDR1 LGHDT and CDR2 YNNKEL (reference sequence). CDR3 size: 15 residues. The CDR3 sequence: CASSLSVQGTYEQYF. The CDR3 DNA is TGTGCCAGCAGCCTATCGGTTCAGGGAACCTACGAGCAGTACTTC.

The CDR3 DNA sequence: TGTGCCAGCAGCCAAGCTTCTAGCTCTGGGGCCAACGTCCTGACTTTC. It yields the protein CASSQASSSGANVLTF. The chain joins TRBV3-1 (or the pseudogene TRBV3-2) to TRBJ2-6; D uncertain. The germline gives CDR1 LGHDT, CDR2 YNNKEL (reference sequence). The V gene lost 1 base and the J gene lost 0 bases, with 7 bases spanning the gap. This CDR3 is 16 amino acids long.

The rearrangement links TRBV19 to TRBJ1-2; 11 bases agree with TRBD1. V lost 0 bases, J lost 4 bases, and 10 bases stayed unmatched. This CDR3 is built from 18 residues. Germline values: CDR1 LNHDA, CDR2 SQIVND (reference sequence). The CDR3 DNA follows: TGTGCCAGTAGTATAGACCCCGGACAGGGGGCGCCTGGCTATGGCTACACCTTC. Translation: CASSIDPGQGAPGYGYTF. Full variable domain (outside the CDR3, taken from reference TRBV19 and TRBJ1-2): DGGITQSPKYLFRKEGQNVTLSCEQNLNHDAMYWYRQDPGQGLRLIYYSQIVNDFQKGDIAEGYSVSREKKESFPLTVTSAQKNPTAFYLCASSIDPGQGAPGYGYTFGSGTRLTVV.

The chain combines TRBV5-1 with TRBJ2-7, with 8 positions matching TRBD1. Germline trimming cut 4 bases from V and 6 bases from J; bases unmatched to any gene: 12. The CDR3 loop spans 15 amino acids. Per germline, CDR1 SGHRS and CDR2 YFSETQ. In DNA form, the CDR3 reads TGCGCCAGCAGCCCAGGACAGGGTCGTCCTTCCGAGCAGTACTTC. Translating it yields CASSPGQGRPSEQYF.

The chain employs TRBV14 and TRBJ2-5; 9 nucleotides align to TRBD2. Germline V gene sequence: CDR1 SGHDN, CDR2 FVKESK. This CDR3 has 20 amino acids. Trimming at V came to 1 base and at J to 0 bases, leaving 15 bases not matched to a gene. The CDR3 region has the DNA TGTGCCAGCAGCCAAGTGCAGGGACTAGCCATCACAGTGTACCAAGAGACCCAGTACTTC. Protein sequence: CASSQVQGLAITVYQETQYF.

This chain uses TRBV5-1 with TRBJ2-1; D remains ambiguous. The CDR3 has 13 amino acids. CDR1 is SGHRS, CDR2 YFSETQ, per germline. Deletions cut 0 bases from V and 6 bases from J, with 7 bases between. Here the CDR3 reads CASSLEQLNEQFF. The CDR3 nucleotides are TGCGCCAGCAGCTTGGAACAGCTCAATGAGCAGTTCTTC. Drawing the rest from reference TRBV5-1 and TRBJ2-1, the complete variable domain is KAGVTQTPRYLIKTRGQQVTLSCSPISGHRSVSWYQQTPGQGLQFLFEYFSETQRNKGNFPGRFSGRQFSNSRSEMNVSTLELGDSALYLCASSLEQLNEQFFGPGTRLTVL.

CDR3 DNA: TGTGCCAGTAGACCCCCGTTGGGGCAGGACAGCACAGATACGCAGTATTTT. Translated: CASRPPLGQDSTDTQYF. The chain links TRBV19 to TRBJ2-3, with a weak D call TRBD1 (5 bases). Per the germline V gene, CDR1 is LNHDA and CDR2 is SQIVND (reference sequence). The CDR3 has 17 amino acids. Between the trimmed V and J ends, which lost 6 bases and 0 bases, there was a span of 19 bases.

The gene calls are TRBV28 and TRBJ2-7; D possibly corresponds to TRBD1 (6 bases). Germline V lookup: CDR1 MDHEN, CDR2 SYDVKM. The CDR3 has 16 residues. V lost 6 bases and J lost 0, with 18 bases in between. The CDR3 protein is CASSAILQGNSYEQYF. The CDR3 nucleotides are TGTGCCAGCAGCGCTATCTTACAGGGTAACTCCTACGAGCAGTACTTC.

The chain links TRBV10-2 to TRBJ1-1; D perhaps matches TRBD1 (5 bases). Germline V gene lookup returns CDR1 WSHSY and CDR2 SAAADI. The CDR3 spans 12 residues. The V gene lost 4 bases and the J gene lost 7 bases, with 10 bases spanning the gap. The CDR3 nucleotides are TGCGCCAGCAGTGTGGGGCAGCATGAAGCTTTCTTT. Translation: CASSVGQHEAFF.

The rearrangement links TRBV10-3 to TRBJ2-5; 7 nucleotides align to TRBD2. Germline-derived CDR1 and CDR2 are ENHRY and SYGVKD. The trim removed 4 bases at V and 3 bases at J, leaving 8 bases unmatched. This CDR3 has 15 amino acids. The CDR3 region is CAISGEGAGEETQYF. DNA for the CDR3: TGTGCCATCAGTGGGGAAGGGGCGGGAGAAGAGACCCAGTACTTC.

The chain combines TRBV18 with TRBJ2-7; 9 bases line up with TRBD2. CDR1 KGHSH and CDR2 LQKENI come from the germline V gene. V lost 2 bases to trimming and J lost 6 bases; unmatched junction nucleotides: 8. This CDR3 contains 15 residues. CDR3 region: CASSPSMREGSEQYF. The CDR3 DNA sequence: TGTGCCAGCTCACCAAGTATGCGGGAGGGCAGCGAGCAGTACTTC.

The genes are TRBV6-2 or TRBV6-3 and TRBJ1-6; D is undetermined. This CDR3 has 18 residues. Germline loops: CDR1 MNHEY, CDR2 SVGEGT. The ends were cut back, 6 bases at V and 1 base at J, with 19 bases in the middle. In DNA, the CDR3 is TGTGCCAGCAGCCCTTTAGGACTGCCTGGTTCCTATAATTCACCCCTCCACTTT. This gives the protein CASSPLGLPGSYNSPLHF.

The chain uses TRBV28 and TRBJ2-7; D possibly corresponds to TRBD2 (5 bases). The CDR3 spans 14 residues. Trimming took 8 bases from V and 1 from J, leaving 15 bases between them. Germline CDR1 MDHEN, CDR2 SYDVKM. CDR3 amino acids: CASQSGGPSYEQYF. CDR3 nucleotides: TGTGCCAGCCAGTCCGGAGGCCCTTCCTACGAGCAGTACTTC.